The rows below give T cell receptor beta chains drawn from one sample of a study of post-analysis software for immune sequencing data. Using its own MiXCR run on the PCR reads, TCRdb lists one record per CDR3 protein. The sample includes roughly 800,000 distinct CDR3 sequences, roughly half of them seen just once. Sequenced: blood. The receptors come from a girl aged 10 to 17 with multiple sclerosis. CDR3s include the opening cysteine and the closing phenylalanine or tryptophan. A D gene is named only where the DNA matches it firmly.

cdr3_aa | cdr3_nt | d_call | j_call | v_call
CASSESPGYNEQFF | TGTGCCAGCAGTGAATCCCCGGGCTACAATGAGCAGTTCTTC | . | TRBJ2-1 | TRBV2
CASSLLGAAKNIQYF | TGTGCCAGCAGCTTACTGGGAGCTGCGAAAAACATTCAGTACTTC | . | TRBJ2-4 | TRBV7-2
CASRPLGTTGDTQYF | TGTGCCAGCAGGCCACTCGGGACTACAGGAGATACGCAGTATTTT | TRBD2 | TRBJ2-3 | TRBV27
CASSLGGRETSEQYF | TGCGCCAGCAGCTTGGGAGGGCGGGAGACAAGCGAGCAGTACTTC | TRBD2 | TRBJ2-7 | TRBV5-1
CSAPIAGHSYEQYF | TGCAGTGCTCCCATAGCGGGGCACTCCTACGAGCAGTACTTC | TRBD2 | TRBJ2-7 | TRBV20-1
CAISESVGQGKNIQYF | TGTGCCATCAGTGAGTCGGTAGGACAGGGGAAAAACATTCAGTACTTC | TRBD1 | TRBJ2-4 | TRBV10-3
CASRRGQGLTDTQYF | TGTGCCAGCAGACGCGGACAGGGATTGACAGATACGCAGTATTTT | TRBD1 | TRBJ2-3 | TRBV6-5
CASSASGGVTGNIQYF | TGCGCCAGCAGCGCTTCCGGGGGGGTTACAGGAAACATTCAGTACTTC | TRBD2 | TRBJ2-4 | TRBV5-1
CSVGTGQGEQYF | TGCAGCGTAGGGACAGGGCAAGGCGAGCAGTACTTC | TRBD1 | TRBJ2-7 | TRBV29-1
CATSDFRADTQYF | TGTGCCACCAGTGATTTCAGGGCAGATACGCAGTATTTT | . | TRBJ2-3 | TRBV24-1
CASSSATGAPYGYTF | TGTGCCAGCAGCTCGGCGACAGGGGCACCCTATGGCTACACCTTC | TRBD1 | TRBJ1-2 | TRBV7-2
CASSLTGATQYF | TGTGCCAGCAGTTTAACAGGGGCGACCCAGTACTTC | TRBD1 | TRBJ2-5 | TRBV28
CSAQRWDRVDEQYF | TGCAGTGCCCAGAGGTGGGACAGGGTCGACGAGCAGTACTTC | TRBD1 | TRBJ2-7 | TRBV20-1
CSARRLVGQGQSPLHF | TGCAGTGCTAGAAGGTTGGTGGGGCAGGGTCAATCACCCCTCCACTTT | . | TRBJ1-6 | TRBV20-1
CASAEKGTENGYTF | TGTGCCAGCGCCGAGAAGGGGACCGAAAATGGCTACACCTTC | . | TRBJ1-2 | TRBV5-6
CASSVWTSGRDEQFF | TGTGCCAGCAGCGTATGGACTAGCGGTAGGGATGAGCAGTTCTTC | TRBD2 | TRBJ2-1 | TRBV9
CASSVETAPSYEQYF | TGTGCCAGCAGCGTAGAAACAGCTCCCTCCTACGAGCAGTACTTC | . | TRBJ2-7 | TRBV9